This passage covers 22 T cell receptor beta chains from one sample sequenced in a study of shared clonotypes between healthy human individuals. Some clones are missing from TCRdb's copy, which holds only in-frame ones; the method was immunoSEQ multiplex PCR. Here the sample spans 2 million to 2.5 million clones, nearly 97% being singletons. Sequencing input: naive CD4+ T cells sorted from blood. This sample's subset: CD45RA+ positively selected. These receptors were taken from a man aged 18 to 30 in good health.

The J gene is TRBJ1-1, the V gene TRBV5-4, with D tentatively TRBD1 (5 bases). The CDR3 is 14 amino acids. Germline lookup yields CDR1 SGHNT and CDR2 YYREEE (reference sequence). V lost 1 base and J 8 bases, leaving 15 bases between the germline ends. CDR3 bases: TGTGCCAGCAGCTTGAGGGGAGGGTTGCCCGAAGCTTTCTTT. This translates into CASSLRGGLPEAFF.

The genes are TRBV11-2 and TRBJ1-6; TRBD1 matches at 10 bases. V was pared by 2 bases and J by 9 bases, with 10 bases of the junction left unmatched. Germline CDR1 SGHAT, CDR2 FQNNGV. The CDR3 consists of 17 residues. The CDR3 DNA sequence: TGTGCCAGCAGCTTATTCCTCCCGGGACAGGGGTTTTCACCCCTCCACTTT. It is translated as CASSLFLPGQGFSPLHF.

The chain couples TRBV29-1 to TRBJ1-5; D may be TRBD1 (5 bases). The CDR3 length is 14 residues. V was pared by 7 bases and J by 4 bases, with 17 bases between. The germline gives CDR1 SQVTM, CDR2 ANQGSEA. In DNA form, the CDR3 reads TGCAGCGCCACGGAGGCGGGGCAAAATCAGCCCCAGCATTTT. This sequence encodes CSATEAGQNQPQHF. The full variable domain, rest sourced from reference TRBV29-1 and TRBJ1-5, is SAVISQKPSRDICQRGTSLTIQCQVDSQVTMMFWYRQQPGQSLTLIATANQGSEATYESGFVIDKFPISRPNLTFSTLTVSNMSPEDSSIYLCSATEAGQNQPQHFGDGTRLSIL.

In regard to this clone: This sample includes further DNA sequences coding for the same CDR3. This rearrangement joins TRBV30 to TRBJ1-6; no reliable D call. Trimming stripped 3 bases from V and 7 bases from J, with 4 bases between. CDR3 size: 11 residues. Per the germline V gene, CDR1 is GTSNPN and CDR2 is SVGIG (reference sequence). CDR3 sequence: CAWSDNSPLHF. The CDR3 DNA follows: TGTGCCTGGAGCGACAATTCACCCCTCCACTTT. The variable domain in full, with the rest retrieved from reference TRBV30 and TRBJ1-6, is SQTIHQWPATLVQPVGSPLSLECTVEGTSNPNLYWYRQAAGRGLQLLFYSVGIGQISSEVPQNLSASRPQDRQFILSSKKLLLSDSGFYLCAWSDNSPLHFGNGTRLTVT.

The chain has TRBV5-1 and TRBJ2-3; 7 positions match TRBD1. The V gene end was trimmed by 5 bases and the J gene end by 1 base; junction bases not matched to a gene: 7. Germline CDR1 SGHRS, CDR2 YFSETQ. The CDR3 length is 15 residues. CDR3 DNA: TGCGCCAGCAGGGATCTAGGGACAGGCACAGATACGCAGTATTTT. It translates to CASRDLGTGTDTQYF.

About this clone: Other DNA sequences of this sample code for an identical CDR3. The rearrangement links TRBV5-4 to TRBJ2-1, with 11 bases that match TRBD2. The ends lost 2 bases at V and 3 bases at J; junction bases unmatched: 1. Germline values: CDR1 SGHNT, CDR2 YYREEE (reference sequence). The CDR3 is 15 amino acids. The CDR3, as DNA: TGTGCCAGCAGCTTCGGGACTAGCGGCTACAATGAGCAGTTCTTC. This codes for CASSFGTSGYNEQFF.

In DNA form, the CDR3 reads TGTGCCAGCAGCTTAGCCGGGAGGGTTCCCGGGGAGCTGTTTTTT. Protein sequence: CASSLAGRVPGELFF. The V and J genes are TRBV7-2 and TRBJ2-2, with 8 bases aligning to TRBD2. The germline gives CDR1 SGHTA, CDR2 FQGNSA. CDR3 length: 15 residues. Trimming removed 0 bases from V and 6 bases from J; junction bases left unmatched: 3.

This rearrangement joins TRBV19 to TRBJ2-5; perhaps TRBD1 as D (5 bases). Germline loops: CDR1 LNHDA, CDR2 SQIVND (reference sequence). The V and J ends lost 2 bases and 5 bases respectively, with 12 bases between them. CDR3 length: 14 residues. This CDR3 is CASSIQGPLETQYF. The CDR3 nucleotides are TGTGCCAGTAGTATACAGGGCCCGTTGGAGACCCAGTACTTC.

The chain uses TRBV30 and TRBJ2-3; 10 nucleotides align to TRBD2. This CDR3 has 15 residues. V lost 4 bases, J lost 0 bases, and 4 bases stayed unmatched. Germline V gene sequence: CDR1 GTSNPN, CDR2 SVGIG (reference sequence). In nucleotides, the CDR3 is TGTGCCTGGACTAGCGGGGGTACTAGCACAGATACGCAGTATTTT. Its translation is CAWTSGGTSTDTQYF.

The chain joins TRBV30 to TRBJ1-6, with 7 bases aligning to TRBD1. V trimming: 3 bases; J trimming: 9 bases; junction bases outside the gene matches: 11. The germline CDR1 and CDR2 sequences are GTSNPN and SVGIG (reference sequence). The CDR3 is 15 amino acids. Written as DNA, the CDR3 is TGTGCCTGGAGCTTAGGGGGCAGCATCCCTTCACCCCTCCACTTT. Amino acids: CAWSLGGSIPSPLHF.

About this clone: The same CDR3 also results from other DNA sequences found in this sample. The rearrangement joins TRBV27 to TRBJ2-7; 12 bases match TRBD2. The V segment lost 3 bases and the J segment 3 bases; nucleotides outside the gene matches: 0. Per the germline V gene, CDR1 is MNHEY and CDR2 is SMNVEV (reference sequence). The CDR3 extends over 14 amino acids. For the CDR3, the DNA is TGTGCCAGCAGTTTGACTAGCGGGAGCTACGAGCAGTACTTC. This encodes CASSLTSGSYEQYF.

V and J are TRBV4-1 and TRBJ1-2, with D possibly TRBD1 on 6 matching bases. This CDR3 region has 16 residues. Per germline, CDR1 MGHRA and CDR2 YSYEKL. Trimming took off 1 base at V and 2 bases at J, with 14 bases between the two ends. The CDR3 sequence is CASSQAGTFSNYGYTF. CDR3 nucleotides: TGCGCCAGCAGCCAAGCGGGGACATTCTCAAACTATGGCTACACCTTC.

This clone was observed a single time. The gene calls are TRBV5-1 and TRBJ2-2; no clear D gene. CDR3 size: 14 residues. Deletions cut 2 bases from V and 4 bases from J, with 9 bases between. Germline V gene sequence: CDR1 SGHRS, CDR2 YFSETQ. The CDR3 DNA is TGCGCCAGCAGCTTAAAAGGTGGCACCGGGGAGCTGTTTTTT. Translated, it gives CASSLKGGTGELFF.

The J gene is TRBJ2-5, the V gene TRBV6-5, with TRBD2 identical over 11 bases. Germline V lookup: CDR1 MNHEY, CDR2 SVGAGI. J was trimmed by 5 bases and V by 0 bases; bases with no gene match: 2. The CDR3 consists of 15 residues. The CDR3 nucleotides read TGTGCCAGCAGTTACTCACTAGCGGGGGTGGAGACCCAGTACTTC. Residues: CASSYSLAGVETQYF.

The chain is built from TRBV4-1 and TRBJ2-7; D is ambiguous. CDR3 length equals 13 residues. CDR1 is MGHRA, CDR2 YSYEKL, per germline. Trimming cost V 0 bases and J 6 bases, with 9 bases left between them. CDR3 loop: CASSQDILSEQYF. The CDR3 nucleotides read TGCGCCAGCAGCCAAGATATCTTATCCGAGCAGTACTTC.

The chain is built from TRBV10-3 and TRBJ2-7, with no clear D. V gave up 4 bases and J gave up 5 bases, with 12 bases separating them. CDR3 length: 13 residues. The germline gives CDR1 ENHRY, CDR2 SYGVKD. The DNA for the CDR3 is TGTGCCATCAGTGTTCTAGAGTTGGACGAGCAGTACTTC. The encoded protein is CAISVLELDEQYF.

On this clone itself: Other DNA sequences in this sample translate to the same CDR3. V and J are TRBV18 and TRBJ1-5; possibly TRBD1 for D (6 bases). Germline V lookup: CDR1 KGHSH, CDR2 LQKENI. The CDR3 consists of 15 residues. The ends were cut back, 1 base at V and 1 base at J, with 8 bases in the middle. The chain's CDR3 is CASSPQGGSNQPQHF. The CDR3 DNA sequence: TGTGCCAGCTCACCACAGGGGGGAAGCAATCAGCCCCAGCATTTT. Full variable domain (remainder filled in from reference TRBV18 and TRBJ1-5): NAGVMQNPRHLVRRRGQEARLRCSPMKGHSHVYWYRQLPEEGLKFMVYLQKENIIDESGMPKERFSAEFPKEGPSILRIQQVVRGDSAAYFCASSPQGGSNQPQHFGDGTRLSIL.

This clone was recorded once. This chain links TRBV5-6 with TRBJ1-2; 8 bases are shared with TRBD1. V shed 0 bases, J shed 6 bases, and the junction held 1 base outside the gene matches. The CDR3 length is 13 residues. Germline values: CDR1 SGHDT, CDR2 YYEEEE. CDR3 sequence reads: CASSLDRGDGYTF. CDR3 coding DNA: TGTGCCAGCAGCTTGGACAGGGGGGATGGCTACACCTTC.

The J gene is TRBJ1-4, the V gene TRBV30; D unclear. This CDR3 is built from 13 residues. V dropped 0 bases and J dropped 7 bases, with 9 bases sitting between them. The germline CDR1 and CDR2 sequences are GTSNPN and SVGIG (reference sequence). CDR3 region: CAWSVRKAEKLFF. The CDR3 DNA is TGTGCCTGGAGTGTACGGAAGGCTGAAAAACTGTTTTTT.

The V and J genes are TRBV7-9 and TRBJ2-2, with a possible D match to TRBD2 (6 bases). Germline CDR1 is SEHNR and CDR2 is FQNEAQ (reference sequence). Deletions cut 5 bases from V and 1 base from J, with 14 bases between. This CDR3 has 16 residues. CDR3 bases: TGTGCCAGCAGCCCGGTTGGTAGCGGGAACACCGGGGAGCTGTTTTTT. It encodes CASSPVGSGNTGELFF. Complete variable domain (other parts from reference TRBV7-9 and TRBJ2-2): DTGVSQNPRHKITKRGQNVTFRCDPISEHNRLYWYRQTLGQGPEFLTYFQNEAQLEKSRLLSDRFSAERPKGSFSTLEIQRTEQGDSAMYLCASSPVGSGNTGELFFGEGSRLTVL.

As for this clone: In the same sample, other DNA sequences code for this CDR3. This chain joins TRBV25-1 and TRBJ1-6; 11 nucleotides match TRBD1. This CDR3 is built from 17 residues. CDR1 is MGHDK, CDR2 SYGVNS, per germline. The trim removed 4 bases at V and 10 bases at J, leaving 12 bases unmatched. The CDR3 DNA is TGTGCCAGCAGTGCTGGGACAGGGGGAAATTTGGGCTCACCCCTCCACTTT. Translated: CASSAGTGGNLGSPLHF.

This chain connects TRBV2 to TRBJ1-6; the D gene is possibly TRBD1 (5 bases). This CDR3 region has 16 residues. The V gene's germline CDR1 is SNHLY and CDR2 FYNNEI. V was pared by 7 bases and J by 4 bases, with 17 bases between. CDR3 sequence (DNA): TGTGCCAGCACTGGGGACCCTATACCTTATAATTCACCCCTCCACTTT. This codes for CASTGDPIPYNSPLHF.